Detailed here is one TCR beta chain. The source of the sample is a study of control samples from healthy donors and cancer patients. The CDR3 is 12 amino acids. Germline V CDR1 and CDR2: GTSNPN, SVGIG (reference sequence). With 0 bases removed from V and 7 bases from J, the gap between germline ends came to 9 bases. Only in-frame clones appear in the TCRdb table, and some are missing; sequencing was by immunoSEQ multiplex PCR. The sample has some 64,000 clones, just over 90% seen once. The chain couples TRBV30 to TRBJ1-1; D call uncertain. The sequencing input was PBMCs. The clonotype originates from a woman aged 50 to 65 with colorectal cancer. In nucleotides, the CDR3 is TGTGCCTGGAGTGTATCTTCTTTTGAAGCTTTCTTT. This sequence encodes CAWSVSSFEAFF.